Sequencing of this TCR beta chain was carried out in a study of blood T cell repertoires in COVID-19. Sequencing used immunoSEQ multiplex PCR; TCRdb keeps in-frame clones, though not all of them. The sample consists of under 100,000 clones, 85% of them appearing once. Germline CDR1 reads ENHRY; CDR2 reads SYGVKD. The CDR3 is made up of 16 amino acids. Losses at the gene ends were 4 bases for V and 4 bases for J; bases not matched to a gene: 9. Sequenced input: peripheral blood. The sequence derives from a woman in her 70s with active or convalescent COVID-19. J is TRBJ2-3 and V is TRBV10-3; 9 bases are a match to TRBD2. CDR3 in amino acids: CAISAGSSGDADTQYF. The CDR3 coding sequence is TGTGCCATCAGTGCAGGGTCTAGCGGGGACGCAGATACGCAGTATTTT.